This is a list of T cell receptor beta chains from one sample in a study of control samples from healthy donors and cancer patients. This table comes from immunoSEQ multiplex PCR, and its TCRdb copy is limited to in-frame clones, with some not included. Of 55,000 to 85,000 clones in the sample, roughly nine tenths were seen once. Sequencing was performed on PBMCs. The receptors come from a man aged 55 to 69 with lung cancer. Both conserved end residues are part of each CDR3. A D gene is named only where the DNA matches it firmly.

TRBV30	NA	CAWSQGNSPLHF
TRBV6-5	TRBD1	CASRGTGDQPQHF
TRBV6-5	TRBD1	CASSWDRGPEQFF
TRBV15	NA	CATSRDTGAAEAFF
TRBV24-1	NA	CATSDGLGGVNSPLHF
TRBV19	NA	CASSIGGDTFQSYTF
TRBV14	NA	CASSQPVGEQFF
TRBV2	NA	CASSGRETGEQCF
TRBV3-1/TRBV3-2	NA	CASSLSRGANEKLFF
TRBV24-1	NA	CATSTGRGGEKLFF
TRBV21-1	NA	CASSKAGQIGRFF
TRBV19	NA	CASSIRGLNTGELFF
TRBV7-2	NA	CASSPRYVGEKLFF
TRBV18	NA	CASSLAQAGNQPQHF
TRBV3-1/TRBV3-2	NA	CASSPQGVGTEAFF
TRBV5-4	NA	CASSLGGERYEQYF
TRBV5-1	NA	CASSLEALNTEAFF
TRBV18	NA	CASSPGGADSPLHF
TRBV3-1/TRBV3-2	NA	CASSLGHANTGELFF
TRBV7-9	NA	CASRNTEAFF
TRBV5-6	NA	CASGYGGLNNSPLHF
TRBV5-1	TRBD1	CASSSLGQGNTEAFF
TRBV6-5	NA	CASGGSGATDTQYF
TRBV6-4	NA	CASSESELGTQYF
TRBV10-3	TRBD1	CAISASTGSNEKLFF
TRBV19	TRBD2	CASSIAVAGGGETQYF
TRBV25-1	TRBD1	CASSDTTGTGGGETQYF
TRBV3-1/TRBV3-2	NA	CASSLSGPDTQYF
TRBV30	NA	CAWRSLGSSGYTF
TRBV7-6	NA	CASSSNQGLNTEAFF
TRBV12-3/TRBV12-4	NA	CASRQGMNGELFF
TRBV5-1	NA	CASSLYNEQFF
TRBV30	NA	CAWSDTGSRGYNSPLHF
TRBV5-1	NA	CASSRDGEIQPQHF
TRBV2	NA	CASSDGDGNQPQHF
TRBV6-5	TRBD1	CASRLGTGGRGYTF
TRBV9	NA	CASGRGGSTGELFF
TRBV9	NA	CASSVEAGAYGYTF
TRBV6-5	TRBD1	CASSSPGGVNQPQHF
TRBV24-1	NA	CATSDFKYNEQFF
TRBV25-1	NA	CASTPPGANYNSPLHF